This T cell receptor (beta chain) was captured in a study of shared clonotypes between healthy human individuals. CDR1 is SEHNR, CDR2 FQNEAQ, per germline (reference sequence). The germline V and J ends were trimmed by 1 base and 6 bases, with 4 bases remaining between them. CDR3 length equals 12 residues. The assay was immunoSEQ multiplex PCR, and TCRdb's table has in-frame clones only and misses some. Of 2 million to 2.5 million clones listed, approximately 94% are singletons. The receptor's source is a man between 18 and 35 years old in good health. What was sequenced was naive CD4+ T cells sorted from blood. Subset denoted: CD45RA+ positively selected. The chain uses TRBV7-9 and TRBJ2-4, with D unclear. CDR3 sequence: CASSLDVNIQYF. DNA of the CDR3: TGTGCCAGCAGCTTAGACGTAAACATTCAGTACTTC.